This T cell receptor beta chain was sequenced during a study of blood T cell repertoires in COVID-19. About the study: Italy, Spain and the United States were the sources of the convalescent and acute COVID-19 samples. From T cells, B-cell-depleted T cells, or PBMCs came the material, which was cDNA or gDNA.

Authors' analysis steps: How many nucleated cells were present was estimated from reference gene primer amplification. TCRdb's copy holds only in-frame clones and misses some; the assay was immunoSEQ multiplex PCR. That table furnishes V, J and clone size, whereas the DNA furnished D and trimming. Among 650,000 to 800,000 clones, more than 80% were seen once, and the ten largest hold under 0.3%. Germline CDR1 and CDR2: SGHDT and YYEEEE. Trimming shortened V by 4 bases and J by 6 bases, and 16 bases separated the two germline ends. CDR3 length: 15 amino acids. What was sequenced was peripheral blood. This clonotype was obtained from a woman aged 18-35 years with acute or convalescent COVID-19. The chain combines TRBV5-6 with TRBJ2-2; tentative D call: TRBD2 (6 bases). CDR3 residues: CASSTGTGSPGELFF. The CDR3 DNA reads TGTGCCAGCAGCACCGGGACCGGGAGTCCCGGGGAGCTGTTTTTT.